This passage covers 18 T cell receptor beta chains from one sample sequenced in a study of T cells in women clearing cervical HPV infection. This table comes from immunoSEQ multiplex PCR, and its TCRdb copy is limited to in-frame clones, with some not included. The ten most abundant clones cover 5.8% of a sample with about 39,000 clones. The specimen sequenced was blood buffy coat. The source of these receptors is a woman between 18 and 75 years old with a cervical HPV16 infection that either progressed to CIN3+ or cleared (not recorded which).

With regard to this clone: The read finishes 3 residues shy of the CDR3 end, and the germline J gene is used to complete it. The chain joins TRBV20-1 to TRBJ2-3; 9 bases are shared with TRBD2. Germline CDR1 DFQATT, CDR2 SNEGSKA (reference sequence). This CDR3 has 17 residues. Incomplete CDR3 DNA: TGCAGTGCTAGAGAATTACTCGGACTAGCGTGGGGAGAGACG. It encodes CSARELLGLAWGET. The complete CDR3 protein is CSARELLGLAWGETQYF.

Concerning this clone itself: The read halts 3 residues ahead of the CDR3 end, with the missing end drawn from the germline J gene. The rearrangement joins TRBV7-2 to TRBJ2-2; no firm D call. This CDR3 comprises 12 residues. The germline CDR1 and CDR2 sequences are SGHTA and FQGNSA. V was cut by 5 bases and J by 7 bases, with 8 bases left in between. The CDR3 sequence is CASSQFIGELFF. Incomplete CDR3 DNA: TGTGCCAGCAGCCAGTTTATCGGGGAG.

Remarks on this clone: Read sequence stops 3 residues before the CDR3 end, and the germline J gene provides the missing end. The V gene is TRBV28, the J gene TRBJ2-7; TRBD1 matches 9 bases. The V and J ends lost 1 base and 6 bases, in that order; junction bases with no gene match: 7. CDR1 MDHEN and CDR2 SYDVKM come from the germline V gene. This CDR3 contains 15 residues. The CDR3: CASSLSGQGRGEQYF. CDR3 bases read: TGTGCCAGCAGTTTATCGGGACAGGGTCGGGGCGAG.

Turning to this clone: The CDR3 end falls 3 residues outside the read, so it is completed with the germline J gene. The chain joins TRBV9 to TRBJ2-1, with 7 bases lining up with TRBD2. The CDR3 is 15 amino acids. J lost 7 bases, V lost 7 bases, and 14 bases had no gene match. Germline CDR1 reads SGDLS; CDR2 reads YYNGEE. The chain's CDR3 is CASGRGGDRGNEQFF. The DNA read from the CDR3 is TGTGCCAGCGGACGGGGAGGGGACCGGGGGAATGAG.

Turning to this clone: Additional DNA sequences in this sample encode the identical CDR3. CDR3 in amino acids: CASRQGGSNEKLFF. CDR3 DNA (partial): TGCGCCAGCAGACAAGGGGGCTCTAATGAAAAA. The V gene is TRBV5-1, the J gene TRBJ1-4; 7 bases are a match to TRBD1. The CDR3 end falls 3 residues outside the read, so it is completed with the germline J gene. The junction had 4 bases not matched to a gene; V was cut back by 5 bases and J by 3 bases. The CDR3 is 14 amino acids. The germline gives CDR1 SGHRS, CDR2 YFSETQ. The variable domain in full, with the rest retrieved from reference TRBV5-1 and TRBJ1-4, is KAGVTQTPRYLIKTRGQQVTLSCSPISGHRSVSWYQQTPGQGLQFLFEYFSETQRNKGNFPGRFSGRQFSNSRSEMNVSTLELGDSALYLCASRQGGSNEKLFFGSGTQLSVL.

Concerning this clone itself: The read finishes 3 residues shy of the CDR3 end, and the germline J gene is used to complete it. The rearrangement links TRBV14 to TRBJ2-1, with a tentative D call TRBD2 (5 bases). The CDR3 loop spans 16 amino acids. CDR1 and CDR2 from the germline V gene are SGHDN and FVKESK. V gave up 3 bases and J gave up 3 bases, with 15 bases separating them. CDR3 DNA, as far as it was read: TGTGCCAGCAGCCACATCGGGGTAGAGGGCTACAATGAG. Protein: CASSHIGVEGYNE. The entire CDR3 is CASSHIGVEGYNEQFF.

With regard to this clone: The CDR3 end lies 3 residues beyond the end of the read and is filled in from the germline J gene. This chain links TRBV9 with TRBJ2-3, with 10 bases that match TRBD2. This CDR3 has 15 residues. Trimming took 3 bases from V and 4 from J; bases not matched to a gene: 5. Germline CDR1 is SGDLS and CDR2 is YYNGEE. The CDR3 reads CASSALAGGADTQYF. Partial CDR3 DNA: TGTGCCAGCAGCGCCTTAGCGGGAGGTGCAGATACG.

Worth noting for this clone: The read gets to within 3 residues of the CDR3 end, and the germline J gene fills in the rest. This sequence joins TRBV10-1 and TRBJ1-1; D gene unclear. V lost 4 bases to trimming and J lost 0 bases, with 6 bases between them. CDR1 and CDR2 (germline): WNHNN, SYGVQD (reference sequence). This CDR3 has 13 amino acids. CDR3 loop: CASSAGVNTEAFF. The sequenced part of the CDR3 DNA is TGCGCCAGCAGTGCAGGAGTGAACACTGAA.

CDR3 DNA, as far as it was read: TGCAGTGCGCCGGGATGGGGGGACACTGAA. It codes for CSAPGWGDTE. The full CDR3 protein reads CSAPGWGDTEAFF. This chain joins TRBV20-1 and TRBJ1-1; D might be TRBD1 (5 bases). The sequence runs out 3 residues before the end of the CDR3; the remainder is reconstructed from the germline J gene. V was cut by 6 bases and J by 3 bases, with 14 bases left in between. Germline lookup yields CDR1 DFQATT and CDR2 SNEGSKA (reference sequence). The CDR3 extends over 13 amino acids.

CDR3 bases read: TGTGCCAGCAGCTTAAGCGGGACTAGCGGTTCCCGGTGGGAGACC. Its protein is CASSLSGTSGSRWET. In full, the CDR3 reads CASSLSGTSGSRWETQYF. The V gene is TRBV7-6, the J gene TRBJ2-5; 11 bases map to TRBD2. The sequence runs out 3 residues before the end of the CDR3; the remainder is reconstructed from the germline J gene. The CDR3 runs 18 residues. Per the germline V gene, CDR1 is SGHVS and CDR2 is FNYEAQ. Trimming cost V 2 bases and J 5 bases; bases outside gene matches: 13.

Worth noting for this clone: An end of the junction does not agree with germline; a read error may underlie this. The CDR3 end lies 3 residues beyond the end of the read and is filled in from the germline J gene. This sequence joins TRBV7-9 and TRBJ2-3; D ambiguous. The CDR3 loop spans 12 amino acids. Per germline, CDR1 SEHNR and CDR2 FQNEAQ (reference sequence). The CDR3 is CASTLSGDTQYF. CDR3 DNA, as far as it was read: TGTGCCAGCACCTTATCCGGAGATACG.

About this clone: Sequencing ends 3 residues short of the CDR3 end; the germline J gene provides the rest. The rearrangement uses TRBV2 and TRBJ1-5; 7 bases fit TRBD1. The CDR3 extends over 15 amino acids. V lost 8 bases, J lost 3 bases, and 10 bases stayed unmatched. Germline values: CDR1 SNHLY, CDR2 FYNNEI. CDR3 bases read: TGTGCCAGCTCTCGGGAGGGGGCTTACAATCAGCCC. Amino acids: CASSREGAYNQP. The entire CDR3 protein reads CASSREGAYNQPQHF.

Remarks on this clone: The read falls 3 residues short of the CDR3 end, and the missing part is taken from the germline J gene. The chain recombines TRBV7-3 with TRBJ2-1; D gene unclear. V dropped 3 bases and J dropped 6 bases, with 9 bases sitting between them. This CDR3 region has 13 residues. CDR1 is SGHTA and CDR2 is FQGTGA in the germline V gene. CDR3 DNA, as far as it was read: TGTGCCAGCAGCTTTGGGCTCCGCAATGAG. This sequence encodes CASSFGLRNE. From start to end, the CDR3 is CASSFGLRNEQFF.

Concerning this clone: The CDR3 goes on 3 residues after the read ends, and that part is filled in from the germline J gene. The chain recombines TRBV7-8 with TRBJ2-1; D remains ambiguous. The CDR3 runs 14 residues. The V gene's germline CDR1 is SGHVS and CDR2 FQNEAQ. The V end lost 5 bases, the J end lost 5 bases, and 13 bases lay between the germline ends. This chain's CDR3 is CASSDPGADNEQFF. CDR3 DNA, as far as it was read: TGTGCCAGCAGCGATCCTGGCGCGGACAATGAG.

Here the CDR3 reads CASSPTGPYEQYF. The sequenced part of the CDR3 DNA is TGTGCCAGCAGTCCGACAGGGCCCTACGAG. The V call is TRBV27, the J call TRBJ2-7, with 7 bases identical to TRBD1. Read coverage stops 3 residues before the CDR3 terminus; the germline J gene supplies the remainder. CDR3 length: 13 residues. The V gene's germline CDR1 is MNHEY and CDR2 SMNVEV (reference sequence). The ends lost 5 bases at V and 2 bases at J; junction bases unmatched: 3.

The CDR3 region is CASSPPSGSSYNEQFF. CDR3 bases read: TGTGCCAGCTCACCACCTAGCGGGAGCTCCTACAATGAG. The chain combines TRBV18 with TRBJ2-1, with 9 bases fitting TRBD2. The read stops 3 residues short of the end of the CDR3; the missing end is completed from the germline J gene. The CDR3 loop spans 16 amino acids. Germline V gene lookup returns CDR1 KGHSH and CDR2 LQKENI. Trimming at V came to 0 bases and at J to 0 bases, leaving 0 bases not matched to a gene. Full variable domain (missing parts from reference TRBV18 and TRBJ2-1): NAGVMQNPRHLVRRRGQEARLRCSPMKGHSHVYWYRQLPEEGLKFMVYLQKENIIDESGMPKERFSAEFPKEGPSILRIQQVVRGDSAAYFCASSPPSGSSYNEQFFGPGTRLTVL.

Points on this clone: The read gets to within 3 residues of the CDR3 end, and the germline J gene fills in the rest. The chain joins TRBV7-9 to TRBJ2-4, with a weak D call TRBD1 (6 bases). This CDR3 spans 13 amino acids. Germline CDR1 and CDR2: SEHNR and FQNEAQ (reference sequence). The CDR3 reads CASSFSRTDGQYF. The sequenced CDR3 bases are TGTGCCAGCAGCTTCTCGCGGACAGATGGT.

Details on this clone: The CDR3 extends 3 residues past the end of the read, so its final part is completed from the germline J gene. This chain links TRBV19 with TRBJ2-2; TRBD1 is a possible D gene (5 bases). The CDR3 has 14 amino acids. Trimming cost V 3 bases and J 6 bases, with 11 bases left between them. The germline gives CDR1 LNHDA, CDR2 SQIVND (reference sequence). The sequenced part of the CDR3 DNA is TGTGCCAGTAGTATTCTGGGGCGCGCCGGGGAG. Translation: CASSILGRAGE. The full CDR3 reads CASSILGRAGELFF. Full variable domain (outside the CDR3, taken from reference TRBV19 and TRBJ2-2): DGGITQSPKYLFRKEGQNVTLSCEQNLNHDAMYWYRQDPGQGLRLIYYSQIVNDFQKGDIAEGYSVSREKKESFPLTVTSAQKNPTAFYLCASSILGRAGELFFGEGSRLTVL.